The table lists the clone carrying this TCR beta chain with many counts. What it recognizes is unknown. The record originates from a study of Graves' ophthalmopathy and Graves' hyperthyroidism. Findings of the study overall: This model predicted ophthalmopathy progression (sensitivity around 70%, specificity 72.22%).

Hyperthyroidism is called stable when no ophthalmopathy develops within 18 months of follow-up. The study recruited hyperthyroidism patients aged 18 to 65 who were newly diagnosed, under 2 months' duration. The PBMCs had their origin in roughly 9.8 ml of fresh peripheral blood. Per germline, CDR1 SGHAT and CDR2 FQNNGV. The CDR3 totals 14 residues. Trimming pared 3 bases from V and 1 base from J, leaving 9 bases between. Transcripts of RNA were the source for amplifying TCR beta CDR3 regions. The first-round RT-PCR employed HTBI primers together with the Qiagen OneStep RT-PCR kit. A multiplex PCR was then performed as the second round. TCRdb processed the multiplex PCR reads anew with MiXCR; each CDR3 protein has one entry. Here the sample spans more than 300,000 distinct CDR3 sequences, 15% to 20% being singletons.

The J gene is TRBJ1-1, the V gene TRBV11-2; D unclear. This TCR derives from an adult woman with stable Graves' hyperthyroidism. Sequenced: peripheral blood. In nucleotides, the CDR3 is TGTGCCAGCAGCTTCTCCCGACAGAACACTGAAGCTTTCTTT. Protein product: CASSFSRQNTEAFF.